Listed here are 5 T cell receptor beta chains from one sample, sequenced in a study of shared clonotypes between healthy human individuals. Naive CD8 cells comprised CD45RO-negative, CCR7-positively selected cells, excluding terminally differentiated effector memory CD45RA+ cells. The method was immunoSEQ multiplex PCR; TCRdb's version includes in-frame clones alone and lacks a portion of them. The sample consists of around 620,000 clones, approximately 95% of them appearing once. The sequenced material came from naive CD8+ T cells sorted from blood. The receptors derive from a woman in her thirties in good health.

CDR3 nucleotide sequence: TGTGCCAGCGCCACAGGGGGGGCCGCGGACGAGCAGTACTTC. Translation gives CASATGGAADEQYF. This chain links TRBV27 with TRBJ2-5; TRBD1 might be the D (8 bases). The J call is in doubt because the DNA end fits TRBJ2-7 better. Germline V gene sequence: CDR1 MNHEY, CDR2 SMNVEV (reference sequence). The length of the CDR3 is 14 residues.

This rearrangement joins TRBV7-9 to TRBJ1-2, with D unclear. This CDR3 comprises 14 residues. CDR1 is SEHNR, CDR2 FQNEAQ, per germline (reference sequence). Trimming shortened V by 4 bases and J by 2 bases, and 11 bases separated the two germline ends. The CDR3 here is CASSSAGYNYGYTF. Here the CDR3 DNA reads TGTGCCAGCAGCTCGGCGGGTTACAACTATGGCTACACCTTC.

The chain is built from TRBV6-6 and TRBJ2-1; 8 bases are shared with TRBD2. Germline values: CDR1 MNHNY, CDR2 SVGAGI (reference sequence). V shed 8 bases and J 2 bases; nucleotides not matched to a gene: 5. CDR3 size: 14 residues. CDR3 nucleotide sequence: TGTGCCAGCCATACGCGGGGGGCCTACAATGAGCAGTTCTTC. As protein: CASHTRGAYNEQFF.

In its sample, this clone was seen a few times. The chain has TRBV29-1 and TRBJ1-2, with D perhaps matching TRBD1 (6 bases). Germline assignment: CDR1 SQVTM and CDR2 ANQGSEA. V dropped 6 bases and J dropped 5 bases, with 13 bases sitting between them. This CDR3 has 12 amino acids. For the CDR3, the DNA is TGCAGCGTCGTACAGGGAGGGTATGGCTACACCTTC. This encodes CSVVQGGYGYTF.

The J gene is TRBJ2-2, the V gene TRBV11-2, with TRBD2 matching over 10 bases. After removal of 3 bases from V and 6 bases from J, the junction contained 7 bases not matched to a gene. The CDR3 is 16 residues long. The germline CDR1 and CDR2 sequences are SGHAT and FQNNGV. CDR3 residues: CASSFGAGGPAGELFF. CDR3 coding DNA: TGTGCCAGCAGCTTTGGAGCGGGAGGGCCAGCCGGGGAGCTGTTTTTT.